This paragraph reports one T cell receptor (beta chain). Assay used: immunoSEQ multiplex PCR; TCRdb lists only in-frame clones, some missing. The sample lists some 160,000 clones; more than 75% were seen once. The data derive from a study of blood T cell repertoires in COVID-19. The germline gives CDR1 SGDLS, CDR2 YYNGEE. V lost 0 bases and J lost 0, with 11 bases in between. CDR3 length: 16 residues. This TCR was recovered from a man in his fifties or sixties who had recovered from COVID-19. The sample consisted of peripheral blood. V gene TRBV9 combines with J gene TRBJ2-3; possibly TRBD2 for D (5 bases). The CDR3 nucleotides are TGTGCCAGCAGCGTAGGTAGCGTAGGAAGCACAGATACGCAGTATTTT. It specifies CASSVGSVGSTDTQYF.